The T cell receptor (beta chain) described here comes from a study of tumor-infiltrating lymphocytes in primary liver carcinoma. Unsorted whole blood yielded the blood RNA, and germline DNA was also extracted. cDNA specific to TCR beta was made from around 450 ng of total RNA, with a constant-region primer employed for priming. Sequencing libraries for TCR beta derived from three nested multiplex PCR rounds that used slightly modified ARM-PCR. Investigators reported that the first two PCR rounds, at around 11 cycles each, used TRBV1-TRBV30 forward primers with a C-beta reverse primer. TCRdb used MiXCR to reprocess the multiplex PCR reads, holding one entry per CDR3 protein. This table holds about 300,000 distinct CDR3 sequences, approximately 65% found once. Germline V gene sequence: CDR1 WSHSY, CDR2 SAAADI. The CDR3 contains 13 residues. Trimming took off 3 bases at V and 12 bases at J, with 15 bases between the two ends.

The sequencing sample was made of peripheral blood. This sequence joins TRBV10-2 and TRBJ2-4; D possibly corresponds to TRBD1 (5 bases). The source of this sequence is a man in his forties with primary liver carcinoma and hepatitis B virus infection. For the CDR3, the DNA is TGCGCCAGCAGTGATTCCACCCCAAGGGGTCAGTACTTC. Its protein is CASSDSTPRGQYF.